The subject of this entry is one TCR beta chain. Its antigen remains unidentified. The data originate from a study of T cell repertoires in cytomegalovirus infection. General study findings and limits: Adding up the frequency of public TCR beta families identified people who carried CMV plus the relevant HLA.

TCRdb reprocessed the reads with MiXCR, giving one entry per CDR3 protein. The data contain 250,000 to 350,000 distinct CDR3 sequences, about 23% of them singletons. The germline V and J ends were trimmed by 0 bases and 2 bases, with 8 bases remaining between them. CDR3 size: 14 residues. The germline V gene has CDR1 LGHNA and CDR2 YSLEER. The chain carries TRBV4-3 and TRBJ2-7; no reliable D call. Input material: PBMCs. The sequence was collected from a human donor in good health (CMV status not recorded). Some clones in this sample may be carry-over from other donors' samples. The CDR3 loop is CASSQDNGAYEQYF. CDR3 DNA sequence: TGCGCCAGCAGCCAAGATAATGGAGCCTACGAGCAGTACTTC.